This T cell receptor (beta chain) was recovered during a study of blood T cell repertoires in COVID-19. Looking at the study overall: The United States, Italy and Spain supplied acute and convalescent COVID-19 samples. T cells, B-cell-depleted T cells, or PBMCs supplied cDNA or gDNA.

Original processing notes: Researchers report that nucleated cell counts were estimated from reference gene primer amplification. Assay used: immunoSEQ multiplex PCR; TCRdb lists only in-frame clones, some missing. The DNA gave D and trimming, while V, J and clone size come from that table. The table shows about 170,000 clones, with 88% occurring only once. V was shortened by 4 bases and J by 5 bases, with 5 bases between the two germline ends. The CDR3 is 11 amino acids. In germline, CDR1 is SNHLY, CDR2 FYNNEI. This sequence joins TRBV2 and TRBJ1-1; D unclear. The TCR comes from a man aged 55 to 70 with acute or convalescent COVID-19. The specimen was peripheral blood. The CDR3 is CASSGLTEAFF. Here the CDR3 DNA reads TGTGCCAGCAGTGGGCTTACTGAAGCTTTCTTT. The full variable domain, in which reference TRBV2 and TRBJ1-1 provide the parts outside the CDR3, is EPEVTQTPSHQVTQMGQEVILRCVPISNHLYFYWYRQILGQKVEFLVSFYNNEISEKSEIFDDQFSVERPDGSNFTLKIRSTKLEDSAMYFCASSGLTEAFFGQGTRLTVV.